These 15 T cell receptor beta chains were sequenced from one sample in a study of T cell changes during pregnancy in multiple sclerosis. Method: immunoSEQ multiplex PCR; TCRdb's copy keeps in-frame clones and lacks some. The sample holds about 76,000 clones; roughly 93% are singletons and the top ten take around 2.3%. Specimen: peripheral blood, collected in the second trimester of pregnancy. Receptors originate from a female donor with multiple sclerosis, enrolled in a pregnancy study.

The chain couples TRBV13 to TRBJ2-4; no firm D call. Germline V gene sequence: CDR1 PRHDT, CDR2 FYEKMQ (reference sequence). This CDR3 spans 15 amino acids. Trimming cost V 4 bases and J 0 bases, with 10 bases left between them. The CDR3 protein is CASSSLLLAKNIQYF. The CDR3, as DNA: TGTGCCAGCAGCTCCTTACTACTAGCCAAAAACATTCAGTACTTC.

J is TRBJ2-3 and V is TRBV4-1; TRBD2 might be the D (6 bases). This CDR3 contains 15 residues. CDR1 is MGHRA, CDR2 YSYEKL, per germline. Deletions cut 6 bases from V and 1 base from J, with 14 bases between. CDR3: CASRYRDSRTDTQYF. CDR3 bases: TGCGCCAGCAGGTACCGGGACTCGCGCACAGATACGCAGTATTTT.

The rearrangement links TRBV15 to TRBJ1-2; D unresolved. This CDR3 is 17 amino acids long. Germline CDR1 is LNHNV and CDR2 is YYDKDF (reference sequence). V dropped 4 bases and J dropped 5 bases, with 23 bases sitting between them. CDR3 sequence reads: CATSKIKTSPFPYGYTF. In nucleotides, the CDR3 is TGTGCCACCAGCAAGATCAAGACATCCCCCTTTCCATATGGCTACACCTTC.

V usage is TRBV6-5 and J usage is TRBJ1-1; TRBD1 matches 7 bases. Trimming at V came to 7 bases and at J to 11 bases, leaving 13 bases not matched to a gene. Germline V gene lookup returns CDR1 MNHEY and CDR2 SVGAGI. The CDR3 has 13 residues. The CDR3 protein is CASNALLQGRAFF. Written as DNA, the CDR3 is TGTGCCAGCAACGCCCTCCTACAGGGGAGGGCTTTCTTT.

The J gene is TRBJ2-4, the V gene TRBV16; 7 bases are a match to TRBD2. Germline loops: CDR1 KGHSY, CDR2 FQNENV. The CDR3 is 15 amino acids. V gave up 2 bases and J gave up 11 bases; unmatched junction bases: 12. DNA for the CDR3: TGTGCCAGCAGCCAACCGACGGGAGGCCCCGACCTTCAGTACTTC. Protein sequence: CASSQPTGGPDLQYF.

The genes are TRBV18 and TRBJ2-3; a weak D match, TRBD2 (6 bases). V was cut by 2 bases and J by 2 bases, with 11 bases left in between. This CDR3 has 15 residues. The germline V gene has CDR1 KGHSH and CDR2 LQKENI. The CDR3 region is CASSPARGVTDTQYF. In DNA form, the CDR3 reads TGTGCCAGCTCACCAGCGCGGGGTGTCACAGATACGCAGTATTTT.

The V and J genes are TRBV4-1 and TRBJ2-2; TRBD1 aligns across 7 bases. After removal of 1 base from V and 6 bases from J, the junction contained 5 bases not matched to a gene. CDR3 length equals 15 residues. Looked up from germline, CDR1 is MGHRA and CDR2 is YSYEKL. The CDR3 here is CASSQGQGGPGELFF. CDR3 coding DNA: TGCGCCAGCAGCCAAGGACAGGGTGGGCCCGGGGAGCTGTTTTTT.

V usage is TRBV5-4 and J usage is TRBJ1-6, with 7 positions matching TRBD1. Trimming took 5 bases from V and 9 from J; bases not matched to a gene: 2. The germline gives CDR1 SGHNT, CDR2 YYREEE (reference sequence). The CDR3 runs 12 residues. The DNA for the CDR3 is TGTGCCAGCAGTACAGGGGCTTCACCCCTCCACTTT. Amino acids: CASSTGASPLHF.

The V call is TRBV4-1, the J call TRBJ1-4; D is undetermined. The CDR3 runs to 14 residues. V dropped 1 base and J dropped 7 bases, with 10 bases sitting between them. Germline assignment: CDR1 MGHRA and CDR2 YSYEKL. CDR3 sequence (DNA): TGCGCCAGCAGCCAAGCTGTGATCGGTGAAAAACTGTTTTTT. As protein: CASSQAVIGEKLFF.

V usage is TRBV9 and J usage is TRBJ1-1; D is ambiguous. Germline V gives CDR1 SGDLS, CDR2 YYNGEE. The CDR3 covers 16 residues. Trimming cost V 3 bases and J 4 bases, with 19 bases left between them. The CDR3 sequence: CASSAYSGEYLTEAFF. The CDR3 DNA reads TGTGCCAGCAGCGCGTATAGCGGGGAGTACCTCACTGAAGCTTTCTTT.

The chain employs TRBV5-1 and TRBJ2-7; D is possibly TRBD1 (5 bases). The germline V and J ends were trimmed by 4 bases and 2 bases, with 16 bases remaining between them. This CDR3 spans 15 amino acids. CDR1 is SGHRS, CDR2 YFSETQ, per germline. CDR3 sequence: CASSPTGTPAYEQYF. Written as DNA, the CDR3 is TGCGCCAGCAGCCCCACAGGAACTCCCGCCTACGAGCAGTACTTC.

The chain uses TRBV6-1 and TRBJ1-2; 8 positions match TRBD1. Germline V gives CDR1 MNHNS, CDR2 SASEGT. The CDR3 extends over 15 amino acids. V was clipped by 4 bases and J by 4 bases; unmatched bases: 8. DNA for the CDR3: TGTGCCAGCAGTGTCGACAGGGGCTTTACCTATGGCTACACCTTC. Protein product: CASSVDRGFTYGYTF.

The chain combines TRBV27 with TRBJ1-2; D possibly corresponds to TRBD1 (5 bases). Germline CDR1 reads MNHEY; CDR2 reads SMNVEV (reference sequence). The CDR3 length is 15 residues. V was trimmed by 6 bases and J by 7 bases, leaving 21 bases between them. The CDR3 bases are TGTGCCAGCAGGCGGGGGTCTGGGAGCGGAGGTGGCTACACCTTC. Protein: CASRRGSGSGGGYTF.

V is TRBV2 and J is TRBJ1-2, with D unclear. From germline, CDR1 is SNHLY and CDR2 FYNNEI. Trimming removed 7 bases from V and 6 bases from J, with 18 bases in between. The CDR3 sequence is 14 residues long. The chain's CDR3 is CASTWGVDGDGYTF. CDR3 sequence (DNA): TGTGCCAGCACTTGGGGAGTGGACGGGGATGGCTACACCTTC.

The rearrangement joins TRBV2 to TRBJ1-1, with no clear D. CDR3 length equals 10 residues. The germline gives CDR1 SNHLY, CDR2 FYNNEI. Trimming removed 8 bases from V and 8 bases from J, with 9 bases in between. As DNA, the CDR3 is TGTGCCAGCTCTGGTACAGAAGCTTTCTTT. It codes for CASSGTEAFF. Full variable domain (missing parts from reference TRBV2 and TRBJ1-1): EPEVTQTPSHQVTQMGQEVILRCVPISNHLYFYWYRQILGQKVEFLVSFYNNEISEKSEIFDDQFSVERPDGSNFTLKIRSTKLEDSAMYFCASSGTEAFFGQGTRLTVV.